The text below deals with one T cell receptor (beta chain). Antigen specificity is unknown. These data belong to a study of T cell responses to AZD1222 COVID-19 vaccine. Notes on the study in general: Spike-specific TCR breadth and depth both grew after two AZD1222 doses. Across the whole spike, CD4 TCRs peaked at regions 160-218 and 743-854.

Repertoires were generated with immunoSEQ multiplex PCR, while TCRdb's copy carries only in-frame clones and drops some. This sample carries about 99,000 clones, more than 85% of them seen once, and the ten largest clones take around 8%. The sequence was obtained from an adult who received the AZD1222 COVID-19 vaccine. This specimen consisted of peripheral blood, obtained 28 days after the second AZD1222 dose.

The CDR3 nucleotides read TGTGCCAGCTCGGGCGGCGGGACTAGCGGCCAAGAGACCCAGTACTTC. Its protein is CASSGGGTSGQETQYF. The chain carries TRBV18 and TRBJ2-5, with 11 nucleotides matching TRBD2. CDR1 is KGHSH, CDR2 LQKENI, per germline. J was trimmed by 1 base and V by 6 bases; bases with no gene match: 7. This CDR3 has 16 amino acids.